Sequencing of this T cell receptor beta chain was carried out in a study of T-cell reconstitution after alpha-beta-depleted transplantation in children (TCRdb year 2016). The study in broad terms: The study quantitatively tracked T-cell immune reconstitution after TCRalphabeta/CD19-depleted allogeneic hematopoietic cell transplantation in children using TCR repertoire profiling. Study-level results and caveats: The apparently early recovery of alphabetaT-cell counts about two months after transplant reportedly depended on only several hundred rapidly expanded clones that came from non-depleted graft cells. Over subsequent months, a decline in hyperexpanded clone frequencies was noted, and after one year, T-cell counts and TCRbeta diversity were mostly ascribed to newly produced T cells. In some patients, high TCRbeta diversity at day 60 was attributed to recipient T cells and intrathymic progenitors that had survived conditioning.

From the cysteine through the phenylalanine, the CDR3 covers 15 amino acids. The retained sequence is limited to the CDR3, 45 bases, with the frame set at the first base. CDR1 and CDR2, looked up from the germline V gene (reference sequence), are DFQATT and SNEGSKA. Trimming removed 0 bases from V and 3 bases from J; the gene matches leave 8 bases unexplained. The library was built by means of PCR. Sequenced using an Illumina HiSeq 2500. Molecular barcoding was employed in the preparation of TCR libraries, with unique molecular identifiers being used to normalize TCRbeta repertoire quantification. The public reads were reanalyzed by TCRdb: fastp trimming at Q25, MiXCR alignment, in-frame beta chains only. Every CDR3 protein is listed once, alongside the most common genes and DNA of its rows. This sample comprises over 90,000 distinct CDR3 sequences, approximately 8% of them detected only once. Around 15% of the sample belongs to the ten largest clones.

The treatment or condition tag for this specimen amounts to: allogeneic hematopoietic cell transplantation with graft depleted of TCRalphabeta T cells and CD19 B cells. TCRalphabeta/CD19-depleted allogeneic hematopoietic cell grafts were given to the transplant recipients, all of whom were children. This clonotype was counted ten times or more. It has no known antigen specificity. No per-base quality is available; no much larger clone lies one base away. The origin of this receptor is a boy aged 2 to 9 with acute lymphoblastic leukemia, due to receive a stem cell transplant. The receptor chain draws on TRBV20-1 and TRBJ2-7, with 7 bases aligning to TRBD2. Here the sequenced sample was PBMCs, taken before TCRalphabeta/CD19-depleted stem cell transplant. The sequenced DNA is TGCAGTGCTAGAGATCCCGGGACTAAAAACTACGAGCAGTACTTC. It specifies CSARDPGTKNYEQYF.